A selection of T cell receptor beta chains follows, all from one sample in a study of CXCR3-negative and CXCR3-positive naive CD8 T cells. TCRdb reprocessed the 5' RACE reads; each CDR3 protein has one entry and no DNA is given. The sample table includes 90,000 to 100,000 distinct CDR3 sequences. Sequenced: naive CXCR3+ CD8+ T cells from blood. These receptors came from a human donor in good health. Some clones in this sample may be carry-over from other donors' samples. The CDR3 runs from the conserved cysteine through the conserved F or W. The order of the fields is CDR3 length, J gene, V gene, CDR3 protein.

14 TRBJ2-5 TRBV7-2 CASSSGSAPWAQYF
15 TRBJ2-3 TRBV28 CASSLGSVSTDTQYF
14 TRBJ2-5 TRBV5-1 CASSFGTPSETQYF
13 TRBJ2-1 TRBV14 CASSQETFNEQFF
17 TRBJ2-1 TRBV7-9 CASSMTSGGSSYNEQFF
15 TRBJ2-7 TRBV3-1 CASSQEPHETYEQYF
13 TRBJ1-2 TRBV29-1 CSVVSGGIYGYTF
16 TRBJ2-5 TRBV3-1 CASSLVGHTYQETQYF
14 TRBJ2-1 TRBV29-1 CSVLAGEIYNEQFF
12 TRBJ1-2 TRBV10-2 CASSDSFYGYTF
18 TRBJ2-5 TRBV14 CASSRPPAVGGGQETQYF
14 TRBJ2-1 TRBV27 CASSLGGGHNEQFF
15 TRBJ2-7 TRBV28 CASSYRDRISYEQYF
17 TRBJ2-7 TRBV5-1 CASRTDRGGLGVYEQYF
13 TRBJ2-7 TRBV27 CASSLQGGNEQYF
13 TRBJ2-1 TRBV28 CATDRGNYNEQFF
13 TRBJ2-3 TRBV5-1 CASRPESTDTQYF
13 TRBJ1-2 TRBV29-1 CSVEVAGGNGYTF
13 TRBJ2-5 TRBV7-2 CASSLGGLENQYF
17 TRBJ2-1 TRBV7-9 CASSLSTGGSTYNEQFF
20 TRBJ2-2 TRBV14 CASSQEKRDLVFRNTGELFF
15 TRBJ2-7 TRBV10-3 CAISDPSGGPYEQYF
15 TRBJ2-1 TRBV3-1 CASSQNLGAVDEQFF
11 TRBJ2-1 TRBV6-4 CASSAGTEQFF
18 TRBJ2-1 TRBV6-2/TRBV6-3 CASSYLYGAGAKYNEQFF
13 TRBJ2-1 TRBV11-3 CASSLDQYNEQFF
13 TRBJ2-1 TRBV7-3 CASSPGLAFEQFF